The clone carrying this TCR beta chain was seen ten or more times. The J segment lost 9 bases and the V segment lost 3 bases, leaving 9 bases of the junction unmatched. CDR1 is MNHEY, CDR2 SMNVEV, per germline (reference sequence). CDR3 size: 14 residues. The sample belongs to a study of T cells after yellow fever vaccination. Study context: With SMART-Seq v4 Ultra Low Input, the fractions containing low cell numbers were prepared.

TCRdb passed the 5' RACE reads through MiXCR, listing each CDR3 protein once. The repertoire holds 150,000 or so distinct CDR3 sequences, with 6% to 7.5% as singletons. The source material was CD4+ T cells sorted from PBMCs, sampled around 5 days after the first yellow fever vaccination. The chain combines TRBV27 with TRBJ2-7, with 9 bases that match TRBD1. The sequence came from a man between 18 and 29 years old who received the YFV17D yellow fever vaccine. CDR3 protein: CASSFTGTGIRQYF. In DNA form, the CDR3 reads TGTGCCAGCAGTTTCACCGGGACAGGGATAAGGCAGTACTTC.